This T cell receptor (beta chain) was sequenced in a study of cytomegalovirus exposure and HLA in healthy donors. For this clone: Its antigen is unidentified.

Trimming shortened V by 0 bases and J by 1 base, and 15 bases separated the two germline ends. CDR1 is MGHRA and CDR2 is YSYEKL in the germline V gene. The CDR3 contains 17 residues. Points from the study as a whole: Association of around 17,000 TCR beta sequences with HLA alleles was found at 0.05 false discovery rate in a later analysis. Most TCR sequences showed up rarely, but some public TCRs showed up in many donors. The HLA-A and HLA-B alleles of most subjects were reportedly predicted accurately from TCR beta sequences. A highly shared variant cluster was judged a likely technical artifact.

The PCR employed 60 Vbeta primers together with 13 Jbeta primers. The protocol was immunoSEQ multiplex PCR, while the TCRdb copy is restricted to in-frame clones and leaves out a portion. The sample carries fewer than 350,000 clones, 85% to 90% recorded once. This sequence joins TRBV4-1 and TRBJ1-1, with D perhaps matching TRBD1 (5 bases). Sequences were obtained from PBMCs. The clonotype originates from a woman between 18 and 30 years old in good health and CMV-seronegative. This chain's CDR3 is CASSQEGGGWGNTEAFF. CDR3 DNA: TGCGCCAGCAGCCAAGAGGGGGGGGGATGGGGGAACACTGAAGCTTTCTTT.